This entry is about one T cell receptor (beta chain). CDR1 and CDR2 from the germline V gene are SGHVS and FQNEAQ. The J segment lost 5 bases and the V segment lost 4 bases, leaving 5 bases of the junction unmatched. The CDR3 is made up of 15 amino acids. Here immunoSEQ multiplex PCR was the method, and the copy in TCRdb shows in-frame clones only, minus some. Altogether about 130,000 clones are present, about 89% being singletons, with the ten largest covering roughly 4.3%. These data are taken from a study of blood T cell repertoires in COVID-19. Sample: peripheral blood. The rearrangement links TRBV7-8 to TRBJ1-4; TRBD1 matches at 9 bases. The sequence derives from a man aged 55 to 70 with COVID-19, enrolled during active disease. The CDR3 spells CASSSGTGWNEKLFF. Written as DNA, the CDR3 is TGTGCCAGCAGCTCCGGGACAGGGTGGAATGAAAAACTGTTTTTT.